A selection of T cell receptor beta chains follows, all from one sample in a study of T cell repertoires in cytomegalovirus infection. TCRdb recomputed calls from the reads with MiXCR, one row per CDR3 protein. The sample lists 300,000 or so distinct CDR3 sequences, roughly 9.3% occurring once. The sample taken for sequencing was PBMCs. These receptors were obtained from a human donor in good health (CMV status not recorded). Some clones in this sample may be carry-over from other donors' samples. CDR3s include the opening cysteine and the closing phenylalanine or tryptophan. The order of the fields is V gene, CDR3 length, D gene, J gene, clone size, CDR3 protein, CDR3 DNA. The D gene is left open where the match is weak. Rows give clone size only sometimes, using once, few, many, or a class for an expanded clone.

>TRBV28|15|.|TRBJ2-5|many
CASSSFRDFQETQYF
TGTGCCAGCAGTTCCTTCCGGGACTTCCAAGAGACCCAGTACTTC
>TRBV7-8|16|.|TRBJ2-2|many
CASSLESPRGAGELFF
TGTGCCAGCAGCCTCGAGTCCCCAAGGGGGGCCGGGGAGCTGTTTTTT
>TRBV24-1|15|.|TRBJ2-1|many
CATSDAGTPVEGQFF
TGTGCCACCAGTGATGCCGGGACACCGGTCGAGGGGCAGTTCTTC
>TRBV20-1|18|TRBD2|TRBJ2-2|.
CSARDRRGGGASTRELFF
TGCAGTGCTAGAGATCGGAGGGGCGGGGGGGCCTCCACCAGGGAGCTGTTTTTT
>TRBV5-1|13|.|TRBJ1-2|.
CASSLWGTYGYTF
TGCGCCAGCAGCTTGTGGGGGACCTATGGCTACACCTTC
>TRBV7-2|15|.|TRBJ1-5|.
CASSLTVSSNQPQHF
TGTGCCAGCAGCTTAACCGTATCCAGCAATCAGCCCCAGCATTTT
>TRBV28|16|TRBD1|TRBJ1-1|.
CASSQPLTGGMVEAFF
TGTGCCAGCAGCCAACCACTGACAGGGGGCATGGTGGAAGCTTTCTTT
>TRBV7-2|14|.|TRBJ2-3|many
CASSLYGAMDTQYF
TGTGCCAGCAGCTTATACGGGGCGATGGATACGCAGTATTTT
>TRBV7-9|17|.|TRBJ2-3|many
CATTLGGKAADTDTQYF
TGTGCCACCACACTAGGGGGGAAAGCGGCCGATACAGATACGCAGTATTTT
>TRBV11-2|17|TRBD1|TRBJ2-2|many
CASSLMTGGKIIGELFF
TGTGCCAGCAGCTTAATGACAGGGGGAAAGATTATCGGGGAGCTGTTTTTT
>TRBV25-1|13|.|TRBJ2-7|.
CASSASPPYEQYF
TGTGCCAGCAGCGCAAGTCCCCCCTACGAGCAGTACTTC
>TRBV7-9|15|TRBD1|TRBJ1-6|many
CASSFRDRRNSPLHF
TGTGCCAGCAGCTTTCGGGACAGGCGAAATTCACCCCTCCACTTT
>TRBV7-9|14|.|TRBJ1-2|many
CASSGLKSNYGYTF
TGTGCCAGCAGCGGCTTAAAATCTAACTATGGCTACACCTTC
>TRBV2|16|.|TRBJ1-1|many
CAIFFSGTAKLSEAFF
TGTGCCATCTTCTTTTCCGGGACGGCTAAGTTGTCTGAAGCTTTCTTT
>TRBV3-1|14|TRBD1|TRBJ1-1|few
CASSQVQGLTEAFF
TGTGCCAGCAGCCAAGTACAGGGGCTCACTGAAGCTTTCTTT
>TRBV20-1|15|.|TRBJ2-6|many
CSAAGTASGANVLTF
TGCAGTGCTGCGGGGACAGCCTCTGGGGCCAACGTCCTGACTTTC
>TRBV20-1|14|TRBD2|TRBJ2-7|few
CSAERGTSGSEQYF
TGCAGTGCTGAGCGGGGGACCTCCGGGTCCGAGCAGTACTTC
>TRBV7-2|16|TRBD2|TRBJ2-3|many
CASSEPLAGSPYTQYF
TGTGCCAGCAGCGAGCCACTAGCGGGGAGTCCCTATACGCAGTATTTT
>TRBV12-3/TRBV12-4|14|.|TRBJ1-4|.
CASTLDNRNEKLFF
TGTGCCAGCACCTTAGATAACCGGAATGAAAAACTGTTTTTT
>TRBV19|14|.|TRBJ2-7|few
CASSIGRDSYEQYF
TGTGCCAGTAGTATCGGACGGGACTCCTACGAGCAGTACTTC
>TRBV12-3/TRBV12-4|13|.|TRBJ2-1|many
CASSLVQGNEQFF
TGTGCCAGCAGTTTAGTGCAGGGCAATGAGCAGTTCTTC
>TRBV5-6|14|TRBD1|TRBJ2-7|many
CAGHTGTGPYEQYF
TGTGCCGGGCATACCGGGACAGGCCCCTACGAGCAGTACTTC
>TRBV6-2/TRBV6-3|12|.|TRBJ2-2|many
CASSYSSSGLFF
TGTGCCAGCAGTTACTCTTCCTCCGGGCTGTTTTTT
>TRBV7-9|15|TRBD1|TRBJ1-1|many
CASSLITGGSIEAFF
TGTGCCAGCAGCCTTATAACAGGGGGTTCTATTGAAGCTTTCTTT
>TRBV20-1|14|.|TRBJ1-1|few
CSATAVDRSTEAFF
TGCAGTGCTACCGCCGTGGACAGAAGCACTGAAGCTTTCTTT
>TRBV12-3/TRBV12-4|13|TRBD1|TRBJ1-5|many
CASRGQGDQPQHF
TGTGCCAGCAGGGGACAGGGCGATCAGCCCCAGCATTTT
>TRBV24-1|12|.|TRBJ2-1|many
CATGRSYNEQFF
TGTGCCACAGGGCGCTCCTACAATGAGCAGTTCTTC
>TRBV6-2/TRBV6-3|16|TRBD1|TRBJ2-3|many
CASSYSRQGGSDTQYF
TGTGCCAGCAGTTACTCCCGACAGGGGGGTTCAGATACGCAGTATTTT
>TRBV5-1|15|.|TRBJ2-1|many
CASSLGDWGSGEQFF
TGCGCCAGCAGCTTGGGGGACTGGGGTTCGGGTGAGCAGTTCTTC
>TRBV28|15|.|TRBJ2-3|many
CASSMDSASTDTQYF
TGTGCCAGCAGTATGGACAGCGCTAGCACAGATACGCAGTATTTT